This entry lists 15 T cell receptor beta chains sequenced from one sample in a study of T cell changes during pregnancy in multiple sclerosis. TCRdb's table, derived via immunoSEQ multiplex PCR, lists solely in-frame clones and lacks some. The table lists about 59,000 clones, roughly 93% of them singletons. The sequences come from CD8+ T cells from peripheral blood mononuclear cells, collected in the third trimester of pregnancy. The source of these receptors is a female donor with multiple sclerosis, enrolled in a pregnancy study.

The V call is TRBV27, the J call TRBJ1-6; 7 bases match TRBD1. CDR1 is MNHEY and CDR2 is SMNVEV in the germline V gene (reference sequence). The length of the CDR3 is 15 residues. V gave up 0 bases and J gave up 10 bases; unmatched junction bases: 6. CDR3 bases: TGTGCCAGCAGTTTATCGACAGGGACGTTGTCACCCCTCCACTTT. Its translation is CASSLSTGTLSPLHF.

The chain has TRBV27 and TRBJ2-1; 7 bases agree with TRBD2. The ends lost 7 bases at V and 6 bases at J; junction bases unmatched: 15. The CDR3 extends over 16 amino acids. Per the germline V gene, CDR1 is MNHEY and CDR2 is SMNVEV (reference sequence). This CDR3 reads CASTQFEGGPSNEQFF. Written as DNA, the CDR3 is TGTGCCAGCACCCAATTCGAGGGAGGGCCCTCCAATGAGCAGTTCTTC.

To note about this clone: In the same sample, other DNA sequences code for this CDR3. The genes are TRBV27 and TRBJ1-5; a weak D match, TRBD1 (5 bases). Trimming shortened V by 2 bases and J by 1 base, and 6 bases separated the two germline ends. Germline-derived CDR1 and CDR2 are MNHEY and SMNVEV (reference sequence). The CDR3 runs to 14 residues. CDR3: CASSLQGSNQPQHF. Here the CDR3 DNA reads TGTGCCAGCAGTTTACAGGGCAGCAATCAGCCCCAGCATTTT.

This sequence joins TRBV12-5 and TRBJ1-2, with unresolved D. Germline CDR1 and CDR2: LGHNT and FRNRAP. The CDR3 is 11 amino acids. Trimming stripped 5 bases from V and 8 bases from J, with 9 bases between. DNA of the CDR3: TGTGCTAGTGGTCCCCCCCCGGGCTACACCTTC. It is translated as CASGPPPGYTF.

This chain links TRBV7-9 with TRBJ1-5, with a tentative D call TRBD1 (5 bases). The CDR3 covers 14 residues. Germline CDR1 is SEHNR and CDR2 is FQNEAQ (reference sequence). Trimming left V 5 bases short and J 3 bases short, with 11 bases between. Written as DNA, the CDR3 is TGTGCCAGCAGCCAGGCAGGGTTCAATCAGCCCCAGCATTTT. Residues: CASSQAGFNQPQHF. The variable domain in full, completed from reference TRBV7-9 and TRBJ1-5, reads DTGVSQNPRHKITKRGQNVTFRCDPISEHNRLYWYRQTLGQGPEFLTYFQNEAQLEKSRLLSDRFSAERPKGSFSTLEIQRTEQGDSAMYLCASSQAGFNQPQHFGDGTRLSIL.

The chain combines TRBV19 with TRBJ2-1, with D perhaps matching TRBD1 (6 bases). The V end was cut by 3 bases, the J end by 7 bases, with 7 bases between. CDR1 is LNHDA, CDR2 SQIVND, per germline (reference sequence). This CDR3 region has 12 residues. CDR3 loop: CASSIGQNEQFF. The CDR3 DNA follows: TGTGCCAGTAGTATCGGACAGAATGAGCAGTTCTTC.

The chain carries TRBV5-1 and TRBJ1-1; D gene ambiguous. Trimming pared 2 bases from V and 1 base from J, leaving 9 bases between. Germline CDR1 reads SGHRS; CDR2 reads YFSETQ. CDR3 length: 14 residues. The CDR3 DNA reads as TGCGCCAGCAGCTTAGCACAGAAGAACACTGAAGCTTTCTTT. Translating it yields CASSLAQKNTEAFF.

The gene calls are TRBV5-1 and TRBJ2-1; 12 bases match TRBD2. Losses at the gene ends were 0 bases for V and 10 bases for J; bases not matched to a gene: 5. Germline CDR1 SGHRS, CDR2 YFSETQ. The CDR3 sequence is 15 residues long. The CDR3 DNA is TGCGCCAGCAGCTTGGATGCTAGCGGGAGGGTCGAGCAGTTCTTC. This codes for CASSLDASGRVEQFF.

The rearrangement joins TRBV9 to TRBJ2-2; possibly TRBD1 for D (6 bases). Looked up from germline, CDR1 is SGDLS and CDR2 is YYNGEE. This CDR3 spans 16 amino acids. Trimming cost V 1 base and J 4 bases, with 14 bases left between them. CDR3 DNA: TGTGCCAGCAGCGTACCGGCAGGGGCGGGCACCGGGGAGCTGTTTTTT. Translating it yields CASSVPAGAGTGELFF.

This clone was counted once. This chain connects TRBV6-6 to TRBJ1-1, with D tentatively TRBD1 (6 bases). V lost 7 bases and J 3 bases, leaving 15 bases between the germline ends. Germline CDR1 reads MNHNY; CDR2 reads SVGAGI (reference sequence). The CDR3 is 14 amino acids. The CDR3 bases are TGTGCCAGCATCCAACAGGGTGATTACACTGAAGCTTTCTTT. Its protein product is CASIQQGDYTEAFF.

J is TRBJ1-5 and V is TRBV1; the table's D call TRBD1 went unverified against the DNA. TRBV1 is listed as a pseudogene. The CDR3 runs to 18 residues. CDR3 sequence (DNA): TGCACCAGCAGCCATCCGACGCTCAAGGGGGCGAGGAATCAGCCCCAGCATTTT. Its protein product is CTSSHPTLKGARNQPQHF.

The chain uses TRBV4-3 and TRBJ1-1; D gene ambiguous. Germline-derived CDR1 and CDR2 are LGHNA and YSLEER. CDR3 length equals 15 residues. The V end was cut by 0 bases, the J end by 0 bases, with 8 bases between. The chain's CDR3 is CASSQDSQMNTEAFF. For the CDR3, the DNA is TGCGCCAGCAGCCAAGATTCCCAGATGAACACTGAAGCTTTCTTT.

V and J are TRBV6-7 and TRBJ1-3; TRBD1 might be the D (5 bases). TRBV6-7 is annotated as an ORF whose role is uncertain. This CDR3 comprises 15 residues. The germline V and J ends were trimmed by 11 bases and 4 bases, with 21 bases remaining between them. This CDR3 is CARAVRGERGNTIYF. DNA for the CDR3: TGTGCCCGCGCAGTTCGGGGGGAAAGGGGAAACACCATATATTTT.

This chain uses TRBV7-6 with TRBJ2-1; 9 bases align to TRBD2. In germline, CDR1 is SGHVS, CDR2 FNYEAQ. CDR3 length equals 15 residues. Losses at the gene ends were 4 bases for V and 2 bases for J; bases not matched to a gene: 3. CDR3 loop: CASSSAGGPYNEQFF. CDR3 bases: TGTGCCAGCAGCTCGGCGGGAGGGCCCTACAATGAGCAGTTCTTC. The full variable domain, in which reference TRBV7-6 and TRBJ2-1 provide the parts outside the CDR3, is GAGVSQSPRYKVTKRGQDVALRCDPISGHVSLYWYRQALGQGPEFLTYFNYEAQQDKSGLPNDRFSAERPEGSISTLTIQRTEQRDSAMYRCASSSAGGPYNEQFFGPGTRLTVL.

The chain links TRBV29-1 to TRBJ2-1, with TRBD1 matching 9 bases. Trimming removed 8 bases from V and 6 bases from J; junction bases left unmatched: 11. The CDR3 totals 14 residues. Germline assignment: CDR1 SQVTM and CDR2 ANQGSEA. This chain's CDR3 is CSTRTGAKPNEQFF. The CDR3, as DNA: TGCAGCACCAGGACAGGGGCCAAACCCAATGAGCAGTTCTTC.